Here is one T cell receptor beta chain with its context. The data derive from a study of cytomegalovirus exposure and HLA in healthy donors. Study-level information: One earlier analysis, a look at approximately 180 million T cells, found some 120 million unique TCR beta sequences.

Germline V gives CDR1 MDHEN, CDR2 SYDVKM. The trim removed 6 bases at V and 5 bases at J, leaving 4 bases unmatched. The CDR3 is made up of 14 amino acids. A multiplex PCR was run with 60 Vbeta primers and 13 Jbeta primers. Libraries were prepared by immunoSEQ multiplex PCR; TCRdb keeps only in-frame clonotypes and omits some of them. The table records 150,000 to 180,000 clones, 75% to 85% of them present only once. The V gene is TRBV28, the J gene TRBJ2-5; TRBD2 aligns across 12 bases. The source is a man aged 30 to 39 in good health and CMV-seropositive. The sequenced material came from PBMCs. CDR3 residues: CASRLAGGLETQYF. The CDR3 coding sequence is TGTGCCAGCAGACTAGCGGGAGGTCTGGAGACCCAGTACTTC. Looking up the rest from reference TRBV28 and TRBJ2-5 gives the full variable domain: DVKVTQSSRYLVKRTGEKVFLECVQDMDHENMFWYRQDPGLGLRLIYFSYDVKMKEKGDIPEGYSVSREKKERFSLILESASTNQTSMYLCASRLAGGLETQYFGPGTRLLVL.